This passage covers 5 T cell receptor beta chains from one sample sequenced in a study of technical replicates of blood from several donors. Profiling relied on immunoSEQ multiplex PCR, and the TCRdb table lists in-frame clones only, not all of them. Among 45,000 to 65,000 clones listed, nearly 95% were seen once. Sequencing was performed on PBMCs. The receptors stem from a human donor in good health. Some clones in this sample may be carry-over from other donors' samples.

The chain couples TRBV4-3 to TRBJ2-7; no firm D call. This CDR3 contains 15 residues. Trimming shortened V by 0 bases and J by 5 bases, and 14 bases separated the two germline ends. From germline, CDR1 is LGHNA and CDR2 YSLEER. This chain's CDR3 is CASSQDHWAAHEQYF. Written as DNA, the CDR3 is TGCGCCAGCAGCCAAGACCACTGGGCTGCCCACGAGCAGTACTTC.

The chain uses TRBV9 and TRBJ2-6, with D hard to call. Germline CDR1 is SGDLS and CDR2 is YYNGEE. The CDR3 is made up of 16 amino acids. V dropped 0 bases and J dropped 0 bases, with 7 bases sitting between them. The CDR3 coding sequence is TGTGCCAGCAGCGTAGTCCGAGTCTCTGGGGCCAACGTCCTGACTTTC. This translates into CASSVVRVSGANVLTF.

This chain links TRBV6-1 with TRBJ2-7; D is possibly TRBD2 (5 bases). The CDR3 length is 15 residues. Trimming took off 5 bases at V and 3 bases at J, with 17 bases between the two ends. Germline assignment: CDR1 MNHNS and CDR2 SASEGT. CDR3 region: CASSPPGSRNYEQYF. CDR3 in DNA: TGTGCCAGCAGTCCCCCGGGATCAAGAAACTACGAGCAGTACTTC.

This chain connects TRBV7-2 to TRBJ1-4; D call uncertain. The ends were cut back, 3 bases at V and 0 bases at J, with 5 bases in the middle. The germline CDR1 and CDR2 sequences are SGHTA and FQGNSA. The CDR3 covers 14 residues. CDR3 protein: CASSFIATNEKLFF. Here the CDR3 DNA reads TGTGCCAGCAGCTTTATTGCAACTAATGAAAAACTGTTTTTT.

J is TRBJ1-6 and V is TRBV5-1, with 7 positions matching TRBD1. CDR3 size: 14 residues. The germline CDR1 and CDR2 sequences are SGHRS and YFSETQ. Unmatched junction bases numbered 4, after V lost 2 bases and J lost 8 bases. Written as DNA, the CDR3 is TGCGCCAGCAGCTTCCGCAGGGGGGATTCACCCCTCCACTTT. This translates into CASSFRRGDSPLHF.